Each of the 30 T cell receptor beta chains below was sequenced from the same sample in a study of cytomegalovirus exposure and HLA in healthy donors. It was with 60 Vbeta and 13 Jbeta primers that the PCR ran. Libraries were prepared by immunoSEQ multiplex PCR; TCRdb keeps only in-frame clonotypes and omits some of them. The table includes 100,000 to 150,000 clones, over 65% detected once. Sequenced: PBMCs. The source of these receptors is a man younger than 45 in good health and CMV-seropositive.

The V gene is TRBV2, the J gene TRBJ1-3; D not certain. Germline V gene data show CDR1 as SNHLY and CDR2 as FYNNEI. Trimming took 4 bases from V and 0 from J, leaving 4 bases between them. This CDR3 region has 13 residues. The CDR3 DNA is TGTGCCAGCAGTGGGCCCTCTGGAAACACCATATATTTT. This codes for CASSGPSGNTIYF.

DNA of the CDR3: TGTGCCAGCAGCATCGAAGGACTAGCGGGAGGGGAGCAGTACTTC. Translated: CASSIEGLAGGEQYF. This chain links TRBV9 with TRBJ2-7; 15 bases align to TRBD2. The germline gives CDR1 SGDLS, CDR2 YYNGEE. J lost 7 bases, V lost 4 bases, and 6 bases had no gene match. This CDR3 has 15 residues.

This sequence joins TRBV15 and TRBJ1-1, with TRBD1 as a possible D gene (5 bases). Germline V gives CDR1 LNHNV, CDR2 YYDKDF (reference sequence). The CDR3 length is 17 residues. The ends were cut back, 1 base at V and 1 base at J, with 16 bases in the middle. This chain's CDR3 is CATSRVRGVGPNTEAFF. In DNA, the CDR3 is TGTGCCACCAGCAGAGTCCGGGGGGTTGGGCCGAACACTGAAGCTTTCTTT.

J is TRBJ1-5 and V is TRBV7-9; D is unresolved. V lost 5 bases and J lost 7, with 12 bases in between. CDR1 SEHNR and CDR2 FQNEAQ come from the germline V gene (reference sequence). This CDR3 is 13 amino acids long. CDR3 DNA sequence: TGTGCCAGCAGCGACTTAGACTGGCAGCCCCAGCATTTT. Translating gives CASSDLDWQPQHF.

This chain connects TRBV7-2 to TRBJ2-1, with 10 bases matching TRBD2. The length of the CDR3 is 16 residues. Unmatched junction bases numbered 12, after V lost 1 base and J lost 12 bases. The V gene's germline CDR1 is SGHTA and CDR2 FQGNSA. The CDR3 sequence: CASSLGGSSGRKVQFF. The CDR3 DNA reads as TGTGCCAGCAGCTTAGGGGGGTCTAGCGGGAGAAAGGTGCAGTTCTTC.

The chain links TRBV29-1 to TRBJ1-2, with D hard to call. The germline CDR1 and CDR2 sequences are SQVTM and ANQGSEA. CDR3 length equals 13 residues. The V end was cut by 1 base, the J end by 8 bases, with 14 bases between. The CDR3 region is CSVEGARVEGYTF. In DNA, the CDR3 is TGCAGCGTTGAAGGGGCGAGGGTGGAAGGCTACACCTTC.

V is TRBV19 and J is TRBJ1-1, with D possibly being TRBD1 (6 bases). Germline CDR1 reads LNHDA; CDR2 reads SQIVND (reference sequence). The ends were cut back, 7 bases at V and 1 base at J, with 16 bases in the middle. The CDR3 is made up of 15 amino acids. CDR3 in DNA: TGTGCCAGTACCGTTGATGCAGGGGCGAACACTGAAGCTTTCTTT. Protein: CASTVDAGANTEAFF.

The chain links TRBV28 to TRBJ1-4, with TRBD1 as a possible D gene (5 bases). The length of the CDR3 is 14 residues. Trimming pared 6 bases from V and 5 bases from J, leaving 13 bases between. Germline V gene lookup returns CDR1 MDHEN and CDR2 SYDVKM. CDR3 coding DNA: TGTGCCAGCAGGCTGACAGTGGGAAATGAAAAACTGTTTTTT. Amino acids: CASRLTVGNEKLFF.

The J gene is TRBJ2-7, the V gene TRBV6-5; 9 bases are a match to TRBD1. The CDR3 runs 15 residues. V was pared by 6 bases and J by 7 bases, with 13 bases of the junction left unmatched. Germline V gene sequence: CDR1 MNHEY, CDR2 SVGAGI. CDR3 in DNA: TGTGCCAGCAGGATGACAGGGGGTGCGTTGAGGGAGCAGTACTTC. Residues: CASRMTGGALREQYF.

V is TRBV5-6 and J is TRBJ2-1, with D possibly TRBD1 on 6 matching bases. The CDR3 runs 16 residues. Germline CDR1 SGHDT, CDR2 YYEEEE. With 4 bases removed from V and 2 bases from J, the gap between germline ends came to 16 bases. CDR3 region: CASSTDLWTAYNEQFF. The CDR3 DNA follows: TGTGCCAGCAGCACTGATTTATGGACAGCCTACAATGAGCAGTTCTTC. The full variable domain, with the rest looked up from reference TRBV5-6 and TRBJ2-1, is DAGVTQSPTHLIKTRGQQVTLRCSPKSGHDTVSWYQQALGQGPQFIFQYYEEEERQRGNFPDRFSGHQFPNYSSELNVNALLLGDSALYLCASSTDLWTAYNEQFFGPGTRLTVL.

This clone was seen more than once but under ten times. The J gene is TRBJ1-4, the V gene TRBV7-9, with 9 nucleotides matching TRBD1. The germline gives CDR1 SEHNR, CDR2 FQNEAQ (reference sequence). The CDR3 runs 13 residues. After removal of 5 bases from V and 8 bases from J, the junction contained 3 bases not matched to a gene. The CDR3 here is CASSTGTGEKLFF. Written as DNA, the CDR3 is TGTGCCAGCAGCACCGGGACAGGGGAAAAACTGTTTTTT.

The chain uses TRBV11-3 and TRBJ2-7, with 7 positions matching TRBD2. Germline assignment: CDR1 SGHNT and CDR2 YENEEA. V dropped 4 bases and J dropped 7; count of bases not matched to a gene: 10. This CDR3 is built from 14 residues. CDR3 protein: CASSSQGGLGEQYF. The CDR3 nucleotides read TGTGCCAGCAGCTCCCAGGGAGGGCTAGGGGAGCAGTACTTC.

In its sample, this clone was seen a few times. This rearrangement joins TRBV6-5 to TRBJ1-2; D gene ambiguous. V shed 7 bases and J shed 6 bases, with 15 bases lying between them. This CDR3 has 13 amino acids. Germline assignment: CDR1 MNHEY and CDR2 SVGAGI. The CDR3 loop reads CASTRYRSDGYTF. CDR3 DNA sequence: TGTGCCAGCACCCGCTATCGGAGCGATGGCTACACCTTC.

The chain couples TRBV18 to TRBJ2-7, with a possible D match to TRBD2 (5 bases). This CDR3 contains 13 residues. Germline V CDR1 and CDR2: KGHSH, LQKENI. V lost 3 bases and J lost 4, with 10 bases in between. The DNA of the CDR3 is TGTGCCAGCTCACCGGGAGCGGAATACGAGCAGTACTTC. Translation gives CASSPGAEYEQYF. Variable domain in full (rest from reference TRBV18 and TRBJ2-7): NAGVMQNPRHLVRRRGQEARLRCSPMKGHSHVYWYRQLPEEGLKFMVYLQKENIIDESGMPKERFSAEFPKEGPSILRIQQVVRGDSAAYFCASSPGAEYEQYFGPGTRLTVT.

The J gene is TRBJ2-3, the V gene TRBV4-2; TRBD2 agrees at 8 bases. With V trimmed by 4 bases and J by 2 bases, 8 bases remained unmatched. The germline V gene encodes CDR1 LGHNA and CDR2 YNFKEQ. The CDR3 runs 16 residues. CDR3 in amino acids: CASSLQAGEPTDTQYF. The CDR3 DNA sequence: TGTGCCAGCAGCCTTCAAGCGGGAGAGCCCACAGATACGCAGTATTTT.

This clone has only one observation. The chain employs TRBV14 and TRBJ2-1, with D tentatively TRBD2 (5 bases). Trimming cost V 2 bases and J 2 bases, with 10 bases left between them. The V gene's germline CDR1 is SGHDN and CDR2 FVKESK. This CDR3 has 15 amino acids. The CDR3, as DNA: TGTGCCAGCAGCCAAAAAAGCGGAACCTACAATGAGCAGTTCTTC. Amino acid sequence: CASSQKSGTYNEQFF.

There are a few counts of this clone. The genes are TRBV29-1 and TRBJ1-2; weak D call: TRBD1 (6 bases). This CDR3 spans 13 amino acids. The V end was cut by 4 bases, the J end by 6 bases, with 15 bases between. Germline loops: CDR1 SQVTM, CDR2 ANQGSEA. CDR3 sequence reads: CSVAGQWANGYTF. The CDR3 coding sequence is TGCAGCGTTGCCGGACAGTGGGCGAATGGCTACACCTTC.

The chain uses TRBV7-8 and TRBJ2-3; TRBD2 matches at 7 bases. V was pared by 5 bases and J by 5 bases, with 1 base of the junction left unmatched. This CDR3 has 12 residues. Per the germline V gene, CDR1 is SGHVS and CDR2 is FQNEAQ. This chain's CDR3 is CASSPGGDTQYF. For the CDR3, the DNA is TGTGCCAGCAGCCCGGGGGGAGATACGCAGTATTTT.

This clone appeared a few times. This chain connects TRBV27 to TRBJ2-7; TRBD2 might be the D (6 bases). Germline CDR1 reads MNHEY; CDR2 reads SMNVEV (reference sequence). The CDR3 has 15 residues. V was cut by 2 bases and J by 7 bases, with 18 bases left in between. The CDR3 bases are TGTGCCAGCAGTTTAACGGATCGCACCCGGGGGGAGCAGTACTTC. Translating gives CASSLTDRTRGEQYF.

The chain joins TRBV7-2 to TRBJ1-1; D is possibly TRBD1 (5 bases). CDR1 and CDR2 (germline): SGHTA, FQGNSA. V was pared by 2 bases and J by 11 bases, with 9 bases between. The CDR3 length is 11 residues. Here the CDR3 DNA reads TGTGCCAGCAGCTTATTACAGGAGGCTTTCTTT. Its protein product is CASSLLQEAFF.

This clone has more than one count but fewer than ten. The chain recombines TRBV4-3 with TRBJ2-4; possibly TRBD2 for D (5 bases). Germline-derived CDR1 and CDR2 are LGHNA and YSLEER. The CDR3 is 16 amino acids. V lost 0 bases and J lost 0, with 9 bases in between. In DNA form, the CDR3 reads TGCGCCAGCAGCCAAGATGAAGGACTAGCCAAAAACATTCAGTACTTC. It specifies CASSQDEGLAKNIQYF.

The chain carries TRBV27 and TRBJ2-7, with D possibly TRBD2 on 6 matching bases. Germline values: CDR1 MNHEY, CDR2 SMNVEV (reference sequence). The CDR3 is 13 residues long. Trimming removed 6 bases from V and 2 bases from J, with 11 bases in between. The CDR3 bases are TGTGCCAGCAGAAGTAGCGGACCCTACGAGCAGTACTTC. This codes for CASRSSGPYEQYF.

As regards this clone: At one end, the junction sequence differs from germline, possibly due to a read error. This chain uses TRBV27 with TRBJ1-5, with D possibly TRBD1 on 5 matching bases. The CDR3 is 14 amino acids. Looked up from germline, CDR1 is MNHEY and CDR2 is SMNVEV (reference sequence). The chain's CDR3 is CASSSREVNRPQHF. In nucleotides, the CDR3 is TGTGCCAGCAGTTCCAGGGAGGTCAATCGGCCCCAGCATTTT.

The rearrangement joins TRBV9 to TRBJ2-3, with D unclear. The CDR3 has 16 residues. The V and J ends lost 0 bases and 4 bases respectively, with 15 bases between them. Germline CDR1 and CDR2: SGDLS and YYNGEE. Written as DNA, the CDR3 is TGTGCCAGCAGCGTAGGTGGGCTCCCCCAGGCAGATACGCAGTATTTT. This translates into CASSVGGLPQADTQYF.

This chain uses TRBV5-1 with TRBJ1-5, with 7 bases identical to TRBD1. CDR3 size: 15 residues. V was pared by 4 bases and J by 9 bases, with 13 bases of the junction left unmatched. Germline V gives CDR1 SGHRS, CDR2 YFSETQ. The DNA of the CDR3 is TGCGCCAGCAGCATCGGGACAGAGGATCTAGGGCCCCAGCATTTT. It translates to CASSIGTEDLGPQHF.

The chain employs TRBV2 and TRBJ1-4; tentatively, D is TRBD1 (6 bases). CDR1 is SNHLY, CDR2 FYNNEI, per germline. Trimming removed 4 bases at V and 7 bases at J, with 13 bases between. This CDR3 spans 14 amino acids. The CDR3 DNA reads TGTGCCAGCAGTGTCAGGGGCATGGTTGAAAAACTGTTTTTT. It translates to CASSVRGMVEKLFF.

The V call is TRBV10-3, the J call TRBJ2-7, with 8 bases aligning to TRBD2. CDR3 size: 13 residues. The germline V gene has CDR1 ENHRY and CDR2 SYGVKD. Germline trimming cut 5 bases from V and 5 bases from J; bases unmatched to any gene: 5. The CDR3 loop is CAISPGLENEQYF. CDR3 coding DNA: TGTGCCATCAGTCCGGGACTAGAGAACGAGCAGTACTTC.

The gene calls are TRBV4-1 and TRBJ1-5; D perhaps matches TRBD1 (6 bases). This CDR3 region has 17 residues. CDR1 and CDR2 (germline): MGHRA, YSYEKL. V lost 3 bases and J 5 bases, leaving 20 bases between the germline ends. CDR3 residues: CASSQGRGGGIYQPQHF. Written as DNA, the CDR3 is TGCGCCAGCAGCCAGGGCAGAGGGGGGGGGATTTATCAGCCCCAGCATTTT.

The CDR3 loop is CASSYPGSEANQPQHF. DNA for the CDR3: TGTGCCAGCAGTTACCCAGGGTCCGAGGCGAATCAGCCCCAGCATTTT. V is TRBV6-6 and J is TRBJ1-5; tentative D call: TRBD1 (5 bases). V was pared by 2 bases and J by 4 bases, with 15 bases between. From germline, CDR1 is MNHNY and CDR2 SVGAGI (reference sequence). This CDR3 contains 16 residues.

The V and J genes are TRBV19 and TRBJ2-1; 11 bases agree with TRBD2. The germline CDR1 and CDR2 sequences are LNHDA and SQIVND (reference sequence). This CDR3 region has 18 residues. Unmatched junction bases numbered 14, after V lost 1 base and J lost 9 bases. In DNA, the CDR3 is TGTGCCAGTAGTATAGGACAGTTACTAGCGGGAGTAGGGCCTGAGCAGTTCTTC. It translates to CASSIGQLLAGVGPEQFF.